This T cell receptor (beta chain) was documented in a study of blood T cells in healthy people across ages (dated by TCRdb to the mid-2010s). Broadly, across the study: Template switching captured roughly one uniquely barcoded TCR beta cDNA molecule per two T cells in model experiments. Using deep sequencing normalized with unique cDNA molecular identifiers, the study measured how TCR beta repertoire diversity changes with age. The study analyzed two additional independent replicas of 1 million unique cDNA reads from the same blood draw for two donors, one aged 18 to 30 and one aged 80 or older. Four age groups were formed from the donors: young (average approximately 15 years), middle-aged (more than 35), aged (about 62) and long-lived (about 80).

In this sample, this clonotype turned up a few times. This clone's antigen is unknown. Nothing much larger sits one base from this clone, and base qualities are not available. Points the paper makes about the study in general: Bulk unsorted PBMC profiling prevented conclusive comparison of naive and antigen-experienced compartments. Donor CMV infection status was unknown, potentially confounding age-related changes in expanded clonotypes. Compared with the aged group, the long-lived group had more naive CD4+ T cells, fewer expanded clones and increased TCR diversity, suggesting age selection. Estimates of total diversity based on one million sequenced T cells were regarded as lower bounds and as underestimates. There was a strong correlation between observed TCR beta diversity and the percentage of naive T cells measured by flow cytometry. As age increased, observed TCR beta diversity per million T cells dropped in a roughly linear way, and a significant reduction was already evident by age about 36.

CDR1 and CDR2, looked up from the germline V gene, are SQVTM and ANQGSEA. The CDR3 goes from the cysteine to the phenylalanine over 12 residues. The only DNA kept is the CDR3, 36 bases in frame from the first base. Deletion took 3 bases off V and 8 bases off J, with a span of 13 bases between the germline ends. The approximately 39 donors, aged roughly 6 to 100 years, were systemically healthy Caucasian individuals from Russia. Roughly 9.5 milliliters of peripheral blood were drawn from each donor into EDTA-treated Vacutainer tubes. Ficoll-Paque density-gradient centrifugation was used to isolate PBMCs, with at least 7 million obtained per sample. Total RNA, at least 5 micrograms per sample, was extracted from PBMCs with Trizol reagent. For every donor, an aliquot of PBMCs went through flow cytometry to measure the percentages of naive CD45RAhigh/CD27high T cells. The library relied on 5' RACE. The instrument was an Illumina HiSeq 2500. The second PCR ran for about 6 to 12 cycles and used a J-beta primer mix along with a sample-barcoded 5' primer. Each TCR beta cDNA molecule received a unique molecular identifier from a template-switch 5' adaptor carrying 12 random nucleotides. Each sample yielded at least 2.5 million CDR3-containing paired-end reads. First-strand cDNA synthesis was performed from all RNA using the Mint cDNA synthesis kit, with priming by a TRBC-specific oligonucleotide. All cDNA was treated with uracil-DNA glycosylase and then went through a first 18-cycle PCR with the universal primers M1SS and BC2_uni_R. Processing in the source paper ran as follows. Each sample was normalized by randomly selecting 1 million high-quality reads, each carrying a distinct molecular identifier. Instead of being binned into consensus sequences, reads with shared molecular identifiers were discarded. MiTCR, with a Q25 quality threshold and the strictest error-elimination algorithm, was used for CDR3 identification, clonotype clustering and error correction. A nonparametric unseen species model using Euler transformation provided a lower-bound estimate of total TCR beta diversity. Through fastp at Q25 and MiXCR, TCRdb rebuilt clones from the public reads, retaining in-frame beta chains. One record per CDR3 amino acid sequence lists the most common genes and DNA. The V and J calls come from TCRdb's annotation, not from the publication. The sample contains around 1,000,000 distinct CDR3 sequences, 20% to 25% of them found a single time. Of the sample, approximately 0.7% is held by the ten largest clones.

These data were also filed under a second study, of T cells of mothers and their children. As that second paper reports: The donors were nine systemically healthy Caucasian individuals, made up of three mothers and their six children. cDNA synthesis used all of the extracted RNA, with 1.5 ug of RNA in each 15 ul reaction. In the second PCR, sample barcodes and 2-4 random nucleotides were introduced via the M1S primer. Each mother yielded over 9.5 million TCR beta CDR3 reads and each child 3 million or so reads. In both related and unrelated pairs, thymic selection shapes the output of TCR recombination in a similar way, with inherited differences having only a minor effect. Normalized repertoire overlap was always slightly but never significantly higher in related than unrelated mother-child pairs. No persistent microchimeric T cell clones were found, with a detection sensitivity of approximately 94 clones per million clonotypes. Deep NGS was used in the study to compare the TCR beta repertoires of mothers and children and to look for features that separate related mother-child pairs from unrelated individuals. The mean age was roughly 44 +/- 4 years for the mothers and around 10 +/- 4 years for the children. After adapter ligation with NEBNext reagents, the libraries were sequenced on Illumina HiSeq 2000 with 100+100 nt paired-end reads. To prevent cross-contamination, the mother and child libraries were prepared one month apart and sequenced in separate runs. For each donor, somewhere between roughly 500,000 and 2,300,000 distinct TCR beta clonotypes were identified. Naive TCR beta clonotypes were estimated from low-frequency clonotypes matched to each donor's FACS-determined naive share, without sorting.

The TCR sequence derives from a girl aged 2-10 years in good health. The sample consisted of blood. The chain uses TRBV29-1 and TRBJ1-1, with a tentative D gene TRBD1 over 5 matching bases. The DNA is TGCAGCGTTGACGGGGCCAGGGTGGAAGCTTTCTTT. Its protein is CSVDGARVEAFF.